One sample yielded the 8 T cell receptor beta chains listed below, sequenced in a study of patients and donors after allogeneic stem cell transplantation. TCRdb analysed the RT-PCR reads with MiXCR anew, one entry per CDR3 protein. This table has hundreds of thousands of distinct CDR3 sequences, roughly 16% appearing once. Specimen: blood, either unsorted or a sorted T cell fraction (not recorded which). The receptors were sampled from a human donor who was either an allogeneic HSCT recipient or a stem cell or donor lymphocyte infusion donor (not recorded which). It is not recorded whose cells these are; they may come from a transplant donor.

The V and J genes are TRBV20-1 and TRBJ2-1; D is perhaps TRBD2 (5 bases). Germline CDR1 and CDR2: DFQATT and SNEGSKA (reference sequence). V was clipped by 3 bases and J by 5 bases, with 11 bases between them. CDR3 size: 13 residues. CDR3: CSASPPGNNEQFF. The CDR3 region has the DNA TGCAGTGCTAGTCCCCCGGGAAACAATGAGCAGTTCTTC.

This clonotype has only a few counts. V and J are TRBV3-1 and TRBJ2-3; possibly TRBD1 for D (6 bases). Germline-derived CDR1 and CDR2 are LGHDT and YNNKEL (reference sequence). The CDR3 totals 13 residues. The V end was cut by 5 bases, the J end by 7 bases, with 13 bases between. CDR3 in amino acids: CASSYRETNTQYF. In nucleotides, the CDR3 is TGTGCCAGCAGCTACAGGGAGACTAATACGCAGTATTTT.

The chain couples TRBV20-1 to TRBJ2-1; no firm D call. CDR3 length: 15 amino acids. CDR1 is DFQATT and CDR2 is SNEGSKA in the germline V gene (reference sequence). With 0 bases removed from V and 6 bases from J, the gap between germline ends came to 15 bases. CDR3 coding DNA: TGCAGTGCTAGAGATTATGTGGGGAACTCCAATGAGCAGTTCTTC. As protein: CSARDYVGNSNEQFF.

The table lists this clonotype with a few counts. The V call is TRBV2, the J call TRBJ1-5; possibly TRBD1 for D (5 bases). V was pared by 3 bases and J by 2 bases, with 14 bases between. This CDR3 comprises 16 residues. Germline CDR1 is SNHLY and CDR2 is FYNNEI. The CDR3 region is CASSDPLGPGNQPQHF. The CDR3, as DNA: TGTGCCAGCAGTGATCCCCTGGGGCCGGGCAATCAGCCCCAGCATTTT.

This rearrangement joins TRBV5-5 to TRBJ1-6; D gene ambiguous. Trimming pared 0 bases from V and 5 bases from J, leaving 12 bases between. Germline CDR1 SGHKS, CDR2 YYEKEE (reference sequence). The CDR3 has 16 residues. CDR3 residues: CASSLGRETHNSPLHF. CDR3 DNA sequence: TGTGCCAGCAGCTTGGGGAGGGAGACACATAATTCACCCCTCCACTTT.

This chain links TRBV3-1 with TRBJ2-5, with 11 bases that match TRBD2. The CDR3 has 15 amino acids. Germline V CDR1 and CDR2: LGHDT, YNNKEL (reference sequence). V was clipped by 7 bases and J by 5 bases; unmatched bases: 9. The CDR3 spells CASTIAGGPRETQYF. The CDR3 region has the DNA TGTGCCAGCACCATAGCGGGAGGGCCCCGGGAGACCCAGTACTTC.

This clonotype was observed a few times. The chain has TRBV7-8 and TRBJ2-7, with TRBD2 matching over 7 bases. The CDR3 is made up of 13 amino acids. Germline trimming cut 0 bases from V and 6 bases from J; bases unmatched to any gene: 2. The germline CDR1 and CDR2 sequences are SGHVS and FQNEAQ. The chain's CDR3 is CASSLATSTEQYF. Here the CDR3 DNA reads TGTGCCAGCAGCTTAGCGACTAGCACCGAGCAGTACTTC. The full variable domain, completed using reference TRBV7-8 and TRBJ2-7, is GAGVSQSPRYKVAKRGQDVALRCDPISGHVSLFWYQQALGQGPEFLTYFQNEAQLDKSGLPSDRFFAERPEGSVSTLKIQRTQQEDSAVYLCASSLATSTEQYFGPGTRLTVT.

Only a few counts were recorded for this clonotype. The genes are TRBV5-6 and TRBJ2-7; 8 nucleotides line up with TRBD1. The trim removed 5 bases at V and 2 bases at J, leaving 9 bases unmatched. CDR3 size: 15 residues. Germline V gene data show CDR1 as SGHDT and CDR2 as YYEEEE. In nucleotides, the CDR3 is TGTGCCAGCAGGACCCAGGGGGCACCACCCTACGAGCAGTACTTC. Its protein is CASRTQGAPPYEQYF. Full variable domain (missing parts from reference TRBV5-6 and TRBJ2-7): DAGVTQSPTHLIKTRGQQVTLRCSPKSGHDTVSWYQQALGQGPQFIFQYYEEEERQRGNFPDRFSGHQFPNYSSELNVNALLLGDSALYLCASRTQGAPPYEQYFGPGTRLTVT.